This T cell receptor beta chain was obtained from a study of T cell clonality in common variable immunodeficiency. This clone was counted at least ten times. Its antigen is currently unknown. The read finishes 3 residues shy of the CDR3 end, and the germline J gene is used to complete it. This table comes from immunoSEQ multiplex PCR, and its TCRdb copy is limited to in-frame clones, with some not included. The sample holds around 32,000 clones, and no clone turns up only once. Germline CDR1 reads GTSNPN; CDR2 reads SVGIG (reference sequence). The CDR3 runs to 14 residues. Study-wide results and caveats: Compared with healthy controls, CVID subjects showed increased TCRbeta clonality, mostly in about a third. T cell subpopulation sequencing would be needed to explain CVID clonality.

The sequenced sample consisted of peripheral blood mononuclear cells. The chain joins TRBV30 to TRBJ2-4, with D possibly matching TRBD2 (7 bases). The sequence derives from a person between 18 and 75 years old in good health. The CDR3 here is CAWSLGGELWHQYF. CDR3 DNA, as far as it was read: TGTGCCTGGAGTTTAGGGGGGGAGCTATGGCAT.